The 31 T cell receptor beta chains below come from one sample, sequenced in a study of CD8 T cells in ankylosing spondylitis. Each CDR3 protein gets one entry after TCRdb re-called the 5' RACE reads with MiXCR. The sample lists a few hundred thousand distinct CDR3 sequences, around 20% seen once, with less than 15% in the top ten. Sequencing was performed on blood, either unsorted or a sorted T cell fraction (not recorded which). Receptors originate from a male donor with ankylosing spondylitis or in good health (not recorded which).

The chain's CDR3 is CSVDRNYGYTF. The CDR3 DNA is TGCAGCGTTGACAGAAACTATGGCTACACCTTC. The chain carries TRBV29-1 and TRBJ1-2; D gene unclear. CDR1 and CDR2 (germline): SQVTM, ANQGSEA. CDR3 length: 11 residues. Trimming took 3 bases from V and 2 from J, leaving 4 bases between them.

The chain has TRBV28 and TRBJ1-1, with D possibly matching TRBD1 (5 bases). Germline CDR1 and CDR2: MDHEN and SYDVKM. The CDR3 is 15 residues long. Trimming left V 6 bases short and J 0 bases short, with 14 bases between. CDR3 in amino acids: CASSPRGEMNTEAFF. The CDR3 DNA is TGTGCCAGCAGCCCACGGGGGGAGATGAACACTGAAGCTTTCTTT.

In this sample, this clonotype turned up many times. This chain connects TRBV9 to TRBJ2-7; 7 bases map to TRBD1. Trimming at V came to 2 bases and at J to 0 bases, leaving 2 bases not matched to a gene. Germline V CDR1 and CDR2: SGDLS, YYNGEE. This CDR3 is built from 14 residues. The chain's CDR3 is CASSVRGSSYEQYF. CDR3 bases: TGTGCCAGCAGCGTCAGGGGGTCCTCCTACGAGCAGTACTTC.

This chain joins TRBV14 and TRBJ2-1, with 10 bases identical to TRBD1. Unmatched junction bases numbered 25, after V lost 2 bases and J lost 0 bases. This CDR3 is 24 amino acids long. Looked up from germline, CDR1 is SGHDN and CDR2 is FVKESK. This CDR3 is CASSQTGTGDNLSGGPISYNEQFF. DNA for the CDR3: TGTGCCAGCAGCCAAACCGGGACAGGGGACAACCTGAGCGGGGGCCCGATCTCCTACAATGAGCAGTTCTTC.

The CDR3 is CASSPTGFFGELFF. Here the CDR3 DNA reads TGTGCCAGCAGTCCCACAGGGTTCTTCGGGGAGCTGTTTTTT. This chain joins TRBV6-1 and TRBJ2-2; tentative D call: TRBD1 (6 bases). This CDR3 has 14 residues. The V gene's germline CDR1 is MNHNS and CDR2 SASEGT. Trimming stripped 5 bases from V and 7 bases from J, with 14 bases between.

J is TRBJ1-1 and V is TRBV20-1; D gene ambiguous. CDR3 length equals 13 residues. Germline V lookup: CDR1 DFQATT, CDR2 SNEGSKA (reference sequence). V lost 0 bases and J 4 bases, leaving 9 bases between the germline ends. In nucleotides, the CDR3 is TGCAGTGCTAGAGAGGCGGGGATCACTGAAGCTTTCTTT. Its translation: CSAREAGITEAFF.

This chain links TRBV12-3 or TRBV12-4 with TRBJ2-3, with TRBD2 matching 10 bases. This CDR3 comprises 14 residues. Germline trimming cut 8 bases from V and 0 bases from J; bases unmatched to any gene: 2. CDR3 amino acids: CASGLAESTDTQYF. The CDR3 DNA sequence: TGTGCCAGCGGACTAGCGGAGAGCACAGATACGCAGTATTTT.

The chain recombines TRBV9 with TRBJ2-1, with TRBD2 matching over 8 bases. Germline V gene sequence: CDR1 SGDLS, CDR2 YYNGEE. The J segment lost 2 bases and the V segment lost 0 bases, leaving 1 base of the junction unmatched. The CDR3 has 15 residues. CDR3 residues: CASSVEGLAYNEQFF. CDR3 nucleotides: TGTGCCAGCAGCGTAGAGGGACTAGCCTACAATGAGCAGTTCTTC.

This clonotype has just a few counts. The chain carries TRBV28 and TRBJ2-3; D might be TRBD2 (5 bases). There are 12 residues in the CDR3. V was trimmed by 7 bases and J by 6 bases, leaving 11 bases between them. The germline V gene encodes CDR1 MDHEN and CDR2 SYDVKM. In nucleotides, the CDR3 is TGTGCCAGCACCCGAGGGAGTGATACGCAGTATTTT. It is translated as CASTRGSDTQYF. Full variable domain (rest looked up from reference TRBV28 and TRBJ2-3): DVKVTQSSRYLVKRTGEKVFLECVQDMDHENMFWYRQDPGLGLRLIYFSYDVKMKEKGDIPEGYSVSREKKERFSLILESASTNQTSMYLCASTRGSDTQYFGPGTRLTVL.

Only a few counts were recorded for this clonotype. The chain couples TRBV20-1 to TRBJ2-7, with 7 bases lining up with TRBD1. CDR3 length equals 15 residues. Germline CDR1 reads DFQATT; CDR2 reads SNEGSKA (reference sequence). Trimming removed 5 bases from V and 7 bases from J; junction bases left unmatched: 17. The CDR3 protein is CSALLGARDREEQYF. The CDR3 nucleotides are TGCAGTGCTCTGCTGGGCGCTAGAGACAGGGAAGAGCAGTACTTC.

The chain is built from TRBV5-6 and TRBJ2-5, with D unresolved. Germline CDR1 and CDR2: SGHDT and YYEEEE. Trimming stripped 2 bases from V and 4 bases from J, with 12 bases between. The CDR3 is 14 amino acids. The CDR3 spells CASSFLTLGETQYF. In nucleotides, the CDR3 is TGTGCCAGCAGCTTTCTCACCTTAGGAGAGACCCAGTACTTC. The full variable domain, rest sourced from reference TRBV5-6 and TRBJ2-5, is DAGVTQSPTHLIKTRGQQVTLRCSPKSGHDTVSWYQQALGQGPQFIFQYYEEEERQRGNFPDRFSGHQFPNYSSELNVNALLLGDSALYLCASSFLTLGETQYFGPGTRLLVL.

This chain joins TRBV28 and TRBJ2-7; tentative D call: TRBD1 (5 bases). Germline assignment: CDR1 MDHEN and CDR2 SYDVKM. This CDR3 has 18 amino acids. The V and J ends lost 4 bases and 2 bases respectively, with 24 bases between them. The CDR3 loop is CASSSLLTPRAHTYEQYF. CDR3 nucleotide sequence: TGTGCCAGCAGTTCCCTCCTGACCCCCAGGGCTCACACCTACGAGCAGTACTTC.

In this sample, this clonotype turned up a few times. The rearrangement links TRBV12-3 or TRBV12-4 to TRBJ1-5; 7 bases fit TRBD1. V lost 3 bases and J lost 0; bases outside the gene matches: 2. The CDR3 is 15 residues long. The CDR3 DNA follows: TGTGCCAGCAGTTTCGGGACAGTTAGCAATCAGCCCCAGCATTTT. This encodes CASSFGTVSNQPQHF.

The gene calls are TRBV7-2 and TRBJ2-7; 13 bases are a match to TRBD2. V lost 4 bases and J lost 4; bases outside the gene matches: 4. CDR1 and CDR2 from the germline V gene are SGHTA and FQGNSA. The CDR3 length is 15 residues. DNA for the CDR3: TGTGCCAGCAGCTACGGGACTAGCGGGGTTTACGAGCAGTACTTC. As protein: CASSYGTSGVYEQYF.

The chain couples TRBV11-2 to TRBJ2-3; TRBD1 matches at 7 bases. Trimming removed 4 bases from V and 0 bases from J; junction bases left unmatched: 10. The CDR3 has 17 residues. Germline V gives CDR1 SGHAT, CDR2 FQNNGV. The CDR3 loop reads CASSSASQGPSTDTQYF. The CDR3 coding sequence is TGTGCCAGCAGCTCAGCCTCACAGGGGCCTAGCACAGATACGCAGTATTTT.

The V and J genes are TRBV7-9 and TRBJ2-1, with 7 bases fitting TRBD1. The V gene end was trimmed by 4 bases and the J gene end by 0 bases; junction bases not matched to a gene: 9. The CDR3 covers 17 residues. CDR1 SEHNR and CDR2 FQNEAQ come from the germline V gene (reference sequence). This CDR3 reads CASSSSQQGFSYNEQFF. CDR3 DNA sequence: TGTGCCAGCAGCTCATCCCAACAGGGGTTCTCCTACAATGAGCAGTTCTTC.

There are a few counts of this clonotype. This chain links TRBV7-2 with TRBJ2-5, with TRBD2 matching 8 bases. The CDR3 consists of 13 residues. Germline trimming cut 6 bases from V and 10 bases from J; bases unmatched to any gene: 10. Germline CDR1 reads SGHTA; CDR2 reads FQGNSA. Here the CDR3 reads CASRAGAHWIQYF. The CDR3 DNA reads TGTGCCAGCAGAGCGGGGGCCCACTGGATCCAGTACTTC.

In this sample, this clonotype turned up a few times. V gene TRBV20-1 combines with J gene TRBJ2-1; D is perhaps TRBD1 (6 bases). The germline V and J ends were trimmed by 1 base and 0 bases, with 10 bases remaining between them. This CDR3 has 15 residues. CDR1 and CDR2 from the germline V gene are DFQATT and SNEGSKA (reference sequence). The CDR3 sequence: CSARASRGSYNEQFF. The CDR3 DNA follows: TGCAGTGCTAGAGCCAGCAGGGGCTCCTACAATGAGCAGTTCTTC.

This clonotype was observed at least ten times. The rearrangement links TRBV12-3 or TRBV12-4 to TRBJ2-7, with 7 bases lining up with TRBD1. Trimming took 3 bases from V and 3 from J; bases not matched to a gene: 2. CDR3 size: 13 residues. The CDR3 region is CASSFRGNYEQYF. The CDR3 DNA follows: TGTGCCAGCAGTTTCAGGGGGAACTACGAGCAGTACTTC.

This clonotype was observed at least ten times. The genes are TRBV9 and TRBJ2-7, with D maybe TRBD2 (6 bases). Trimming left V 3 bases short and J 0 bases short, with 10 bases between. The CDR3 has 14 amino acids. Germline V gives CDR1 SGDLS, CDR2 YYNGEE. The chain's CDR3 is CASSDRGTSYEQYF. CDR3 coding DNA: TGTGCCAGCAGCGATCGGGGGACCTCCTACGAGCAGTACTTC.

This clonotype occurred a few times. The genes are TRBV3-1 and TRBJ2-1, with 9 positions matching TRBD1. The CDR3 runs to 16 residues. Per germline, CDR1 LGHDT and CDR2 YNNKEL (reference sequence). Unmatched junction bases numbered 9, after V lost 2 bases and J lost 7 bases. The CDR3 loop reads CASSQFGQGFRNEQFF. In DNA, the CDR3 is TGTGCCAGCAGCCAATTTGGACAGGGGTTCAGAAATGAGCAGTTCTTC.

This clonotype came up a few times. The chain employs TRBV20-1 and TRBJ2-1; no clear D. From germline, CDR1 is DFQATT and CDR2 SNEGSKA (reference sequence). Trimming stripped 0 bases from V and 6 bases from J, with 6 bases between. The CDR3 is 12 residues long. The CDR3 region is CSARDLSNEQFF. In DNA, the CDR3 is TGCAGTGCTAGAGATCTTAGCAATGAGCAGTTCTTC.

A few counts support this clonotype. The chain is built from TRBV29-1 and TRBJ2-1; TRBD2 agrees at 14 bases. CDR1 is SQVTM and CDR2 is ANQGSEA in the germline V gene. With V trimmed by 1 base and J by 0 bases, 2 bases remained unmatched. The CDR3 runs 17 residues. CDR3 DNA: TGCAGCGTTGAAGGGACTAGCGGGGGGAGCTCCTACAATGAGCAGTTCTTC. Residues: CSVEGTSGGSSYNEQFF.

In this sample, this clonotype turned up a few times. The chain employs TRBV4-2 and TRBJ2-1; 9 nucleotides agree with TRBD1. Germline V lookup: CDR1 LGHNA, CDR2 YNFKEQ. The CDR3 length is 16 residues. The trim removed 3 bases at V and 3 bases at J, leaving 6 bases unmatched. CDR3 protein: CASSQEGQGLYNEQFF. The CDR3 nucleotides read TGTGCCAGCAGCCAGGAGGGACAGGGACTCTACAATGAGCAGTTCTTC.

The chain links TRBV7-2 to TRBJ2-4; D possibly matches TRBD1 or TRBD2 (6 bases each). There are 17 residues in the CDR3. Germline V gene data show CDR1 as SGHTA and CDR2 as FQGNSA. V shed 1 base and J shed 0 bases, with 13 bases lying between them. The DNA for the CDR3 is TGTGCCAGCAGCTTAGGGGGGGCAGTCTCAGCCAAAAACATTCAGTACTTC. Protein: CASSLGGAVSAKNIQYF.

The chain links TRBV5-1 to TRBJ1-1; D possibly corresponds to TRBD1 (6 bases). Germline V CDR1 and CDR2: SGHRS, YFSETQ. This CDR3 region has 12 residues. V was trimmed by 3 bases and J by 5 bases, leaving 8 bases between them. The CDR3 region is CASSSDRTEAFF. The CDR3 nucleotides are TGCGCCAGCAGCTCGGACAGAACTGAAGCTTTCTTT. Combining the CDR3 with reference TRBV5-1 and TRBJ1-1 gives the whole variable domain KAGVTQTPRYLIKTRGQQVTLSCSPISGHRSVSWYQQTPGQGLQFLFEYFSETQRNKGNFPGRFSGRQFSNSRSEMNVSTLELGDSALYLCASSSDRTEAFFGQGTRLTVV.

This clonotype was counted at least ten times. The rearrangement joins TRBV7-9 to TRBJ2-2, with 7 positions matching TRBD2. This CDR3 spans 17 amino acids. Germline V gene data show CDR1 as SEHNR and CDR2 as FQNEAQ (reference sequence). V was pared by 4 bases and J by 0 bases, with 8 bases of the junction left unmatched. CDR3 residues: CASSYPQREANTGELFF. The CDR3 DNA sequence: TGTGCCAGCAGCTACCCCCAACGGGAGGCGAACACCGGGGAGCTGTTTTTT.

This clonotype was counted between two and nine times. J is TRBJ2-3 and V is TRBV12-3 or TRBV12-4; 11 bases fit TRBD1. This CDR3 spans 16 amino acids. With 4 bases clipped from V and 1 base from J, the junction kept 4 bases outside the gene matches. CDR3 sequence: CASSSWGQGGTDTQYF. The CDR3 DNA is TGTGCCAGCAGTTCCTGGGGACAGGGGGGCACAGATACGCAGTATTTT.

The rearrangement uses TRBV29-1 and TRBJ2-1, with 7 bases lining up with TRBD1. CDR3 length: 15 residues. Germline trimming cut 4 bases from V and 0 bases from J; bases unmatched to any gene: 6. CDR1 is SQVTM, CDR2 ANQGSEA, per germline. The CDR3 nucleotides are TGCAGCGTTGTCGGGACAGAAAGCTCCTACAATGAGCAGTTCTTC. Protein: CSVVGTESSYNEQFF.

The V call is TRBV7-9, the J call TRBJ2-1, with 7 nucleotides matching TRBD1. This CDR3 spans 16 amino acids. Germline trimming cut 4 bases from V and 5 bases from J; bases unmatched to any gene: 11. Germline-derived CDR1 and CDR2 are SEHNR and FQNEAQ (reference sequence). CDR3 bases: TGTGCCAGCAGCTCAAGGGAAGGGGGCGCACACAATGAGCAGTTCTTC. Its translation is CASSSREGGAHNEQFF.

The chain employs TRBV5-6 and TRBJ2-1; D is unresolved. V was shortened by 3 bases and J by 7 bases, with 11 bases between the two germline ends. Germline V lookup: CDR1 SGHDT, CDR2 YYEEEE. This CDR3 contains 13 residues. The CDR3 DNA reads TGTGCCAGCAGCTCCGCAGCCCTAAATGAGCAGTTCTTC. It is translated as CASSSAALNEQFF.